Listed below are T cell receptor beta chains from one sample, sequenced in a study of blood T cells in healthy people across ages. TCRdb redid the calling of the 5' RACE reads with MiXCR, one entry per CDR3 protein. This table holds about 2 million distinct CDR3 sequences, roughly 52% found once. Sequenced: blood. Receptors were obtained from a woman aged 40 to 50 in good health. The CDR3 runs from the conserved cysteine through the conserved F or W. The order of the fields is clone size, V gene, D gene, J gene, CDR3 DNA, CDR3 protein. D genes are given only for firm matches. Some rows mark clone size as missing; the rest say once, few, many or name a class of expanded clone.

NA	TRBV4-1	NA	TRBJ1-2	TGCGCCAGCAGCCAAGAATCGGGGTTCTATGGCTACACCTTC	CASSQESGFYGYTF
few	TRBV7-2	TRBD2	TRBJ2-3	TGTGCCAGCAGCGTTCGACTAGCGGGGGGGTCAGATACGCAGTATTTT	CASSVRLAGGSDTQYF
NA	TRBV29-1	TRBD1	TRBJ2-1	TGCAGCACCAGCGACAGGGGGATGGGTGAGCAGTTCTTC	CSTSDRGMGEQFF
NA	TRBV4-3	TRBD1	TRBJ2-5	TGCGCCAGCAGCCAAGAAGACAGGGGTTGGCAAGAGACCCAGTACTTC	CASSQEDRGWQETQYF
NA	TRBV27	NA	TRBJ2-4	TGTGCCAGCAGTCCCTTTGGGGGGCACGACATTCAGTACTTC	CASSPFGGHDIQYF
NA	TRBV25-1	NA	TRBJ2-7	TGTGCCAGCAGTGACAAAATCTGGGCTGTCCAGTCGGCCTCCTACGAGCAGTACTTC	CASSDKIWAVQSASYEQYF
NA	TRBV12-3/TRBV12-4	TRBD1	TRBJ1-1	TGTGCCAGCAGTTCGAGGGGGCGAGGGACTGAAGCTTTCTTT	CASSSRGRGTEAFF
once	TRBV20-1	NA	TRBJ2-3	TGCAGTGTTCTTAGGAGCGAGGGCGATCCCTTTCTGGATACGCAGTATTTT	CSVLRSEGDPFLDTQYF
NA	TRBV6-5	TRBD1	TRBJ2-1	TGTGCCAGCAGCATACACGGGACAGCTACGGGTGAGCAGTTCTTC	CASSIHGTATGEQFF
few	TRBV20-1	TRBD2	TRBJ2-7	TGCAGTGCAGCGGGACTAGCAAATAGCGAGCAGTACTTC	CSAAGLANSEQYF
NA	TRBV15	NA	TRBJ2-5	TGTGCCACCAGCAGAGATCTGGAGGGGGGGGATCCAGAGACCCAGTACTTC	CATSRDLEGGDPETQYF
NA	TRBV10-2	NA	TRBJ2-4	TGCGCCAGCAGCCCGAGCAGAAAGGACATTCAGTACTTC	CASSPSRKDIQYF
few	TRBV20-1	NA	TRBJ2-1	TGCAGTGCTAGCAACAGGGTGAAAAGGGAGCAGTTCTTC	CSASNRVKREQFF
few	TRBV6-5	NA	TRBJ2-5	TGTGCCAGCAGTCCCATGGCAGGCGGACAAGAGACCCAGTACTTC	CASSPMAGGQETQYF
NA	TRBV7-2	NA	TRBJ2-5	TGTGCCAGCAGCTTGGGGAGGAACTACGGGCAGTACTTC	CASSLGRNYGQYF
few	TRBV6-2/TRBV6-3	TRBD1	TRBJ2-4	TGTGCCAGCAGTTACCCCCGGACAGGGGCCAAAAACATTCAGTACTTC	CASSYPRTGAKNIQYF
NA	TRBV6-1	NA	TRBJ2-5	TGTGCCAGCACAGGAACGGGGGCGGGGGAGACCCAGTACTTC	CASTGTGAGETQYF
NA	TRBV29-1	TRBD2	TRBJ2-2	TGCAGCGGCAGACTAGCGGGGGGGCCGCGCACCGGGGAGCTGTTTTTT	CSGRLAGGPRTGELFF
NA	TRBV12-3/TRBV12-4	NA	TRBJ2-5	TGTGCCAGCAGTTTAGAAGCGGTGGAAAGAAAAGAGACCCAGTACTTC	CASSLEAVERKETQYF
many	TRBV29-1	NA	TRBJ2-5	TGCAGCGTTGAAGAGGGCTTGGGGGGAGCGCAGTACTTC	CSVEEGLGGAQYF
NA	TRBV2	NA	TRBJ2-4	TGTGCCAGCAGTGATAGGTGGCCTAGCCGGACGGGGAAGGGGGAGCAGTACTTC	CASSDRWPSRTGKGEQYF
NA	TRBV28	NA	TRBJ2-3	TGTGCCACCCAGACTAGTAGGTCAGATACGCAGTATTTT	CATQTSRSDTQYF
few	TRBV12-3/TRBV12-4	NA	TRBJ2-6	TGTGCCAGCAGGGGACTTCCTAGGCTCTCTGGGGCCAACGTCCTGACTTTC	CASRGLPRLSGANVLTF
NA	TRBV5-5	TRBD1	TRBJ1-5	TGTGCCAGCAGCTTGACGACAGGGCATCAGCCCCAGCATTTT	CASSLTTGHQPQHF
NA	TRBV20-1	TRBD2	TRBJ2-7	TGCAGTGCTAGAGATAGGACTAGCGGGGGGCTGAGTCCCTACGAGCAGTACTTC	CSARDRTSGGLSPYEQYF